The rows below give T cell receptor beta chains drawn from one sample of a study of metastatic and nonmetastatic thyroid tumors. TCRdb reprocessed the PCR reads via MiXCR. The data contain 15,000 to 20,000 clones, 32% of them singletons. Sequenced sample: adjacent normal tissue. The receptors originated from a female donor with papillary thyroid cancer or a benign thyroid nodule (not recorded which). Some clones in this sample may be carry-over from other donors' samples. Both conserved end residues are part of each CDR3. The order of the fields is clone size, J gene, D gene, V gene, CDR3 protein, CDR3 DNA. The D gene is left open where the match is weak. Clone size is not always given. Where it is, it says once, few, many or a class for expanded clones.

medium-sized,TRBJ1-2,NA,TRBV6-1,CASTLGVGYGYTF,TGTGCCAGCACCTTGGGGGTCGGCTATGGCTACACCTTC
NA,TRBJ2-2,NA,TRBV7-9,CASSFWDDTGELFF,TGTGCCAGCAGCTTCTGGGACGACACCGGGGAGCTGTTTTTT
NA,TRBJ2-2,NA,TRBV6-4,CASSDSAANTGELFF,TGTGCCAGCAGTGACTCAGCGGCGAACACCGGGGAGCTGTTTTTT
NA,TRBJ1-6,NA,TRBV5-1,CASSSGPPANSPLHF,TGCGCCAGCAGCTCTGGACCGCCAGCGAATTCACCCCTCCACTTT
NA,TRBJ1-2,NA,TRBV6-1,CASSEDPTGPYGYTF,TGTGCCAGCAGTGAAGATCCGACGGGGCCCTATGGCTACACCTTC
once,TRBJ2-1,TRBD2,TRBV20-1,CSAFGGRAPGEQFF,TGCAGTGCATTCGGCGGGAGGGCCCCCGGTGAGCAGTTCTTC
NA,TRBJ1-2,NA,TRBV11-2,CASSYTSPKNYGYTF,TGTGCCAGCAGCTACACCAGTCCAAAGAACTATGGCTACACCTTC
medium-sized,TRBJ2-1,NA,TRBV6-4,CASSDSVEGPGNEQFF,TGTGCCAGCAGTGACTCCGTGGAGGGCCCGGGAAATGAGCAGTTCTTC
many,TRBJ1-2,TRBD1,TRBV3-1,CASSQDRDRGRDYGYTF,TGTGCCAGCAGCCAAGACCGGGACAGGGGAAGGGACTATGGCTACACCTTC
medium-sized,TRBJ2-3,TRBD1,TRBV13,CASSSTGTGGTDTQYF,TGTGCCAGCAGCTCTACCGGGACAGGGGGGACAGATACGCAGTATTTT
few,TRBJ1-6,NA,TRBV12-3/TRBV12-4,CASSPKDSWNSPLHF,TGTGCCAGCAGTCCCAAGGACAGTTGGAATTCACCCCTCCACTTT
few,TRBJ2-3,TRBD1,TRBV15,CATSRGTGEADTQYF,TGTGCCACCAGCAGGGGGACAGGTGAAGCAGATACGCAGTATTTT
NA,TRBJ1-1,NA,TRBV11-2,CASSLVWVRTRWGTEAFF,TGTGCCAGCAGCTTAGTTTGGGTTCGAACAAGGTGGGGCACTGAAGCTTTCTTT
few,TRBJ2-7,TRBD2,TRBV28,CASSPPGRGGYEQYF,TGTGCCAGCAGTCCCCCCGGGCGGGGGGGATACGAGCAGTACTTC
many,TRBJ2-2,TRBD2,TRBV9,CASSPSAGGLNTGELFF,TGTGCCAGCAGCCCTTCTGCGGGGGGGTTGAACACCGGGGAGCTGTTTTTT
NA,TRBJ2-7,NA,TRBV4-1,CASRAGRDTEQYF,TGCGCCAGCAGGGCGGGCAGGGACACCGAGCAGTACTTC
many,TRBJ1-2,TRBD1,TRBV7-9,CASSVTGADGYTF,TGTGCCAGCAGCGTAACAGGGGCTGATGGCTACACCTTC
NA,TRBJ2-7,TRBD2,TRBV7-2,CASSLVRAGEHEQYF,TGTGCCAGCAGCTTAGTTCGAGCGGGAGAACACGAGCAGTACTTC
few,TRBJ2-5,NA,TRBV6-6,CASSSQGGAWQETQYF,TGTGCCAGCAGTTCCCAGGGGGGGGCCTGGCAAGAGACCCAGTACTTC
NA,TRBJ2-1,NA,TRBV4-2,CASSPLASSYNEQFF,TGTGCCAGCAGCCCATTAGCGAGCTCCTACAATGAGCAGTTCTTC
medium-sized,TRBJ2-7,TRBD1,TRBV15,CATSGYRDRAFVYF,TGTGCCACCAGCGGTTACCGGGACAGGGCCTTCGTGTACTTC
NA,TRBJ2-3,TRBD2,TRBV5-1,CASSLGLAGGGEDTQYF,TGCGCCAGCAGCTTGGGCCTAGCGGGAGGTGGAGAAGATACGCAGTATTTT
NA,TRBJ2-7,NA,TRBV13,CASSLGYEQYF,TGTGCCAGCAGCCTCGGCTACGAGCAGTACTTC
few,TRBJ1-5,NA,TRBV6-1,CAGSYDGGRNRHQHF,TGTGCCGGCAGCTACGACGGGGGGCGCAATCGGCACCAGCATTTT
once,TRBJ2-3,NA,TRBV11-2,CASSQEGVDTQYF,TGTGCCAGCAGCCAAGAAGGTGTAGATACGCAGTATTTT
many,TRBJ2-7,TRBD2,TRBV7-2,CASSYVAGGPGEQYF,TGTGCCAGCAGCTACGTAGCGGGGGGGCCGGGCGAGCAGTACTTC
many,TRBJ1-1,TRBD1,TRBV18,CASSPYGQVMNTEAFF,TGTGCCAGCTCACCATACGGACAGGTCATGAACACTGAAGCTTTCTTT
NA,TRBJ2-2,NA,TRBV6-4,CASSLATATGELFF,TGTGCCAGCAGTCTCGCCACAGCGACCGGGGAGCTGTTTTTT
few,TRBJ1-2,NA,TRBV6-2/TRBV6-3,CASSYGIANYGYTF,TGTGCCAGCAGTTACGGGATAGCTAACTATGGCTACACCTTC
many,TRBJ2-1,NA,TRBV3-1,CASSQERRDQFF,TGTGCCAGCAGCCAAGAGAGGAGAGACCAGTTCTTC
few,TRBJ2-1,NA,TRBV20-1,CSARDQDEQFF,TGCAGTGCTAGAGATCAGGATGAGCAGTTCTTC
few,TRBJ1-4,TRBD1,TRBV2,CASSSGTDNEKLFF,TGTGCCAGCAGTTCCGGGACAGATAATGAAAAACTGTTTTTT
NA,TRBJ1-3,NA,TRBV6-1,CATYGGGRGNTIYF,TGTGCCACCTACGGGGGGGGTCGTGGAAACACCATATATTTT
NA,TRBJ2-7,TRBD1,TRBV6-1,CASSTTGGSANEQYF,TGTGCCAGCTCAACGACAGGGGGCTCGGCCAACGAGCAGTACTTC
NA,TRBJ2-7,NA,TRBV5-1,CASSLDIAAEGEQYF,TGCGCCAGCAGCTTGGATATAGCGGCTGAAGGAGAGCAGTACTTC
few,TRBJ2-7,TRBD1,TRBV28,CASREPGQDPYEQYF,TGTGCCAGCAGAGAACCGGGACAGGACCCCTACGAGCAGTACTTC
few,TRBJ2-1,NA,TRBV2,CASRRLGNNEQFF,TGTGCCAGCAGACGCCTAGGTAACAATGAGCAGTTCTTC
NA,TRBJ2-1,NA,TRBV20-1,CSARVSGSFGNEQFF,TGCAGTGCTAGAGTTTCGGGGTCGTTTGGCAATGAGCAGTTCTTC
NA,TRBJ1-6,NA,TRBV27,CASNFTGVRLYNSPLHF,TGTGCCAGCAATTTCACGGGAGTCCGATTGTATAATTCACCCCTCCACTTT
medium-sized,TRBJ1-6,NA,TRBV19,CASRSYNSPLHF,TGTGCCAGTAGGAGCTATAATTCACCCCTCCACTTT
few,TRBJ1-5,NA,TRBV19,CASSIQGWQPQHF,TGTGCCAGTAGTATACAGGGTTGGCAGCCCCAGCATTTT
NA,TRBJ1-2,NA,TRBV28,CASSLGGYGYTF,TGTGCCAGCAGTTTAGGGGGGTATGGCTACACCTTC
NA,TRBJ2-5,NA,TRBV7-9,CAISTGQPYQETQYF,TGTGCCATCAGTACAGGACAGCCGTACCAAGAGACCCAGTACTTC
NA,TRBJ2-3,NA,TRBV9,CASSPHPTSTDTQYF,TGTGCCAGCAGCCCGCACCCAACTAGCACAGATACGCAGTATTTT
few,TRBJ2-3,NA,TRBV27,CASSLSRPDTQYF,TGTGCCAGCAGTTTATCCCGCCCCGATACGCAGTATTTT
once,TRBJ1-2,TRBD1,TRBV12-5,CASETGVNEQFFRDAANYGYTF,TGTGCTAGTGAAACAGGGGTCAATGAGCAGTTCTTCCGGGACGCAGCTAACTATGGCTACACCTTC
medium-sized,TRBJ2-5,TRBD2,TRBV11-2,CASSLLGTSSETQYF,TGTGCCAGCAGCTTACTTGGGACTAGCAGTGAGACCCAGTACTTC
few,TRBJ2-1,NA,TRBV20-1,CSAQRWENEQFF,TGCAGTGCACAAAGGTGGGAAAATGAGCAGTTCTTC
NA,TRBJ2-1,TRBD2,TRBV7-3,CASSLSGSSYNEQFF,TGTGCCAGCAGCCTCAGCGGGAGCTCCTACAATGAGCAGTTCTTC
many,TRBJ2-7,TRBD2,TRBV20-1,CSARTSGGYEQYF,TGCAGTGCTAGAACTAGCGGGGGCTACGAGCAGTACTTC
NA,TRBJ2-1,NA,TRBV5-1,CASSYAEGGAGEQFF,TGCGCCAGCAGCTACGCAGAGGGGGGGGCCGGTGAGCAGTTCTTC
NA,TRBJ1-1,NA,TRBV6-1,CANIYYREMNTEAFF,TGTGCCAACATCTATTACAGGGAAATGAACACTGAAGCTTTCTTT
few,TRBJ1-4,NA,TRBV2,CASSGTDNEKLFF,TGTGCCAGCAGTGGGACGGATAATGAAAAACTGTTTTTT